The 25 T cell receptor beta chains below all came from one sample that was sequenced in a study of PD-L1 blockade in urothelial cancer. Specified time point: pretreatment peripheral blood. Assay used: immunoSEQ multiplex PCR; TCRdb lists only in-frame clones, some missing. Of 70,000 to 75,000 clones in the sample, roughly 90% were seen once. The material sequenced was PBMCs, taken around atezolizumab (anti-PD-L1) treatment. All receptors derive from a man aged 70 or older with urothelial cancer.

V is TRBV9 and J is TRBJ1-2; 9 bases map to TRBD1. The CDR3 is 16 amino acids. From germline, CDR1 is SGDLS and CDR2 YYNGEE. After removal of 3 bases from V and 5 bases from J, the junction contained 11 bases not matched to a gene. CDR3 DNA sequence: TGTGCCAGCAGCGATGGTGGGGGGACAGGGACTTATGGCTACACCTTC. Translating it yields CASSDGGGTGTYGYTF.

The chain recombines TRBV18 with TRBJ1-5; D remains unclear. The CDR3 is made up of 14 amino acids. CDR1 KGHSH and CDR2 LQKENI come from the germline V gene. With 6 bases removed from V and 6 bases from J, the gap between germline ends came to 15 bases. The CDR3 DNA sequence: TGTGCCAGCTCTATGACGGGGAGAAGTCAGCCCCAGCATTTT. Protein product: CASSMTGRSQPQHF.

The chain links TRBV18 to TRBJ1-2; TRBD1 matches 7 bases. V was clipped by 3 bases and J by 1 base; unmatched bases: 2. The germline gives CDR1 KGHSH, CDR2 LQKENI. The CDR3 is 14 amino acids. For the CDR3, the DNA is TGTGCCAGCTCACCTGGGACAGATAACTATGGCTACACCTTC. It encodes CASSPGTDNYGYTF.

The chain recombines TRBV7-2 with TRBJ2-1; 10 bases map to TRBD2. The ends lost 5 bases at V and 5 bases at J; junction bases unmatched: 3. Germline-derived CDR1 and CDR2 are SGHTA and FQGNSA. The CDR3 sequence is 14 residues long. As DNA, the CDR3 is TGTGCCAGCAGCGAAACTAGCGGGGACAATGAGCAGTTCTTC. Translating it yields CASSETSGDNEQFF. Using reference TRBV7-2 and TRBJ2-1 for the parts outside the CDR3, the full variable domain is GAGVSQSPSNKVTEKGKDVELRCDPISGHTALYWYRQSLGQGLEFLIYFQGNSAPDKSGLPSDRFSAERTGGSVSTLTIQRTQQEDSAVYLCASSETSGDNEQFFGPGTRLTVL.

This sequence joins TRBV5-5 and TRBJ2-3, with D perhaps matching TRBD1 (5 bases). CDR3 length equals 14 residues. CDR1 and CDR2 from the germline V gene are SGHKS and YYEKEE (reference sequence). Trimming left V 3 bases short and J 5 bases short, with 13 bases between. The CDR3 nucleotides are TGTGCCAGCAGCTCTTTAATAGACAGAGATACGCAGTATTTT. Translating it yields CASSSLIDRDTQYF.

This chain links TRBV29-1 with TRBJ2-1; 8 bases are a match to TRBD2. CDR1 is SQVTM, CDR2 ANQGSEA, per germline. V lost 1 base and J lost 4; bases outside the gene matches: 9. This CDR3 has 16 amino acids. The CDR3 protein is CSVEGRSSGSYNEQFF. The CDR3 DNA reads TGCAGCGTTGAAGGACGTTCCAGCGGGAGTTACAATGAGCAGTTCTTC.

This chain's CDR3 is CASNQRPSYNEQFF. In nucleotides, the CDR3 is TGTGCCAGCAACCAGCGGCCCTCCTACAATGAGCAGTTCTTC. This chain joins TRBV2 and TRBJ2-1; D possibly corresponds to TRBD2 (5 bases). The germline V gene has CDR1 SNHLY and CDR2 FYNNEI. V gave up 7 bases and J gave up 0 bases, with 10 bases separating them. The CDR3 is 14 residues long.

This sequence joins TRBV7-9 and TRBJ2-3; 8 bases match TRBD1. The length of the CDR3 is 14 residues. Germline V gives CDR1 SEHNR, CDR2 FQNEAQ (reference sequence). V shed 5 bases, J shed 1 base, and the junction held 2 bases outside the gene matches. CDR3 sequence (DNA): TGTGCCAGCAGCCCGACAGGGGGCACAGATACGCAGTATTTT. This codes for CASSPTGGTDTQYF.

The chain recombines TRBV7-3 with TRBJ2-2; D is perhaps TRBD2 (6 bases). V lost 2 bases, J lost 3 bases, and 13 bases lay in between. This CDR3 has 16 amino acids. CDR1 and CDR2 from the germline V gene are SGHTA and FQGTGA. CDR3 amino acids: CASSLYKSSDTGELFF. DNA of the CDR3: TGTGCCAGCAGCTTATATAAGTCTAGCGACACCGGGGAGCTGTTTTTT. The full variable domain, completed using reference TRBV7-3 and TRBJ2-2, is GAGVSQTPSNKVTEKGKYVELRCDPISGHTALYWYRQSLGQGPEFLIYFQGTGAADDSGLPNDRFFAVRPEGSVSTLKIQRTERGDSAVYLCASSLYKSSDTGELFFGEGSRLTVL.

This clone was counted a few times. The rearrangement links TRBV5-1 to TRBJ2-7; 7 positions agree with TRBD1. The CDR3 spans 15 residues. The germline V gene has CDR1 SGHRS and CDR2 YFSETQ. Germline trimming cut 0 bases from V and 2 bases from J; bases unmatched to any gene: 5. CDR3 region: CASSLGQGVTYEQYF. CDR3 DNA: TGCGCCAGCAGCTTGGGTCAGGGGGTAACCTACGAGCAGTACTTC.

The CDR3 DNA reads as TGTGCCAGCAGCCAAGTGGCTAGCGGATTTGCTATCTACGAGCAGTACTTC. It encodes CASSQVASGFAIYEQYF. The V and J genes are TRBV14 and TRBJ2-7; 7 positions agree with TRBD2. From germline, CDR1 is SGHDN and CDR2 FVKESK. CDR3 length: 17 amino acids. J was trimmed by 3 bases and V by 1 base; bases with no gene match: 12.

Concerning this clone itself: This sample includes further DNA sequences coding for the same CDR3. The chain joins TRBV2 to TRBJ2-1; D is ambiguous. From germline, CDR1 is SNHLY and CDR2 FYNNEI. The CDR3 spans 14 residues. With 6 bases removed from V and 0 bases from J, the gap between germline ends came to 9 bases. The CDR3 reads CASRVGSSYNEQFF. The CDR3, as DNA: TGTGCCAGCAGGGTTGGTAGCTCCTACAATGAGCAGTTCTTC.

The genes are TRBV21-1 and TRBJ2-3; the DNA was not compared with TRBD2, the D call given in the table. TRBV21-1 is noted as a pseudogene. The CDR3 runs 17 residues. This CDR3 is CASSSLGFYYFTDTQYF. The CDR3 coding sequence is TGTGCCAGCAGCAGTCTCGGGTTCTATTACTTCACAGATACGCAGTATTTT.

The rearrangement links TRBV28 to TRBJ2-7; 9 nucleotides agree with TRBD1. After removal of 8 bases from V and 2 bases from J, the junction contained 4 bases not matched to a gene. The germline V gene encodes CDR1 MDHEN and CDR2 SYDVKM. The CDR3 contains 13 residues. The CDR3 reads CASGDRAAYEQYF. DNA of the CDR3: TGTGCCAGCGGGGACAGGGCGGCCTACGAGCAGTACTTC. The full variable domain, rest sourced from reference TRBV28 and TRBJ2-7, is DVKVTQSSRYLVKRTGEKVFLECVQDMDHENMFWYRQDPGLGLRLIYFSYDVKMKEKGDIPEGYSVSREKKERFSLILESASTNQTSMYLCASGDRAAYEQYFGPGTRLTVT.

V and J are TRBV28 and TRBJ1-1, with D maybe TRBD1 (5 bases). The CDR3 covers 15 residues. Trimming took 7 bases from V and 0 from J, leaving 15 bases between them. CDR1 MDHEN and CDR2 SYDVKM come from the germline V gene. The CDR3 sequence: CASIKRQGLNTEAFF. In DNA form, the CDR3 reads TGTGCCAGCATCAAACGGCAGGGCTTGAACACTGAAGCTTTCTTT.

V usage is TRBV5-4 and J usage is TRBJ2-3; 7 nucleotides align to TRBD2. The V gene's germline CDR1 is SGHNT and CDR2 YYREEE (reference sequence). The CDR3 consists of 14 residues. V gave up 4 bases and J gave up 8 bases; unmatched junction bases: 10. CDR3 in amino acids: CASSPYGREVTQYF. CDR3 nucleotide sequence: TGTGCCAGCAGCCCGTATGGCCGGGAGGTTACGCAGTATTTT.

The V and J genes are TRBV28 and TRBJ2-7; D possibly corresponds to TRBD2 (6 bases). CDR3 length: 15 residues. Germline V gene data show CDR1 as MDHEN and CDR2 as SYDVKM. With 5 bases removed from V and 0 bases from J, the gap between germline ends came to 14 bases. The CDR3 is CASSAGLPSSYEQYF. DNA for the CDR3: TGTGCCAGCAGTGCGGGACTGCCTTCCTCCTACGAGCAGTACTTC.

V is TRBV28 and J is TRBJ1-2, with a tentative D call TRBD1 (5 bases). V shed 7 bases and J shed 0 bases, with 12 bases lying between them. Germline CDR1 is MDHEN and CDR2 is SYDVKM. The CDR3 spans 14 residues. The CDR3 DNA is TGTGCCAGCACCCCAGCGACAGCTAACTATGGCTACACCTTC. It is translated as CASTPATANYGYTF.

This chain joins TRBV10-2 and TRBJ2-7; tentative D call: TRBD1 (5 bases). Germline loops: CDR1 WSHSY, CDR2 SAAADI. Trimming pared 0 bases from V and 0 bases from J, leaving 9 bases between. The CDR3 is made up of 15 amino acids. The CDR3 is CASSESWGGSYEQYF. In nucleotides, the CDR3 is TGCGCCAGCAGTGAGTCCTGGGGCGGCTCCTACGAGCAGTACTTC.

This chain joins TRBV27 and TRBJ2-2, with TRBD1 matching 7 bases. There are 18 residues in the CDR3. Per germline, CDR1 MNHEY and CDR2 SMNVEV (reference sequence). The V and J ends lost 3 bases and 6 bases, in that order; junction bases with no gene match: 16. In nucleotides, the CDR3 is TGTGCCAGCAGTTTTCGTCTCACAGGGGATGTTAACGCCGGGGAGCTGTTTTTT. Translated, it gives CASSFRLTGDVNAGELFF.

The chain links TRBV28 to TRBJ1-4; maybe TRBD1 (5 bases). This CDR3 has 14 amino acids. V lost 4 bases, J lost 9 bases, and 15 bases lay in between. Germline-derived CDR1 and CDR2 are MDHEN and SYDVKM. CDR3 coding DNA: TGTGCCAGCAGTTCCCTGCCTGGGACTCAAAAACTGTTTTTT. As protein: CASSSLPGTQKLFF.

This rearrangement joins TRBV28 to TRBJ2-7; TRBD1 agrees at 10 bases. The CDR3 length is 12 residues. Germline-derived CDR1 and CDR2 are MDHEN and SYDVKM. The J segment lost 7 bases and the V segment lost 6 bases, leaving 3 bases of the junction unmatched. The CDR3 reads CASRRQGAEQYF. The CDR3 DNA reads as TGTGCCAGCAGGCGACAGGGGGCTGAGCAGTACTTC.

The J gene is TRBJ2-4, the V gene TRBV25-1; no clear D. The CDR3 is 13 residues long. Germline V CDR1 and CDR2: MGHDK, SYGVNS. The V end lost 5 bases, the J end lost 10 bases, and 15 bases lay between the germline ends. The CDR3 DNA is TGTGCCAGCAGTCTTACCGGGTCCTTTATTCAGTACTTC. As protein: CASSLTGSFIQYF.

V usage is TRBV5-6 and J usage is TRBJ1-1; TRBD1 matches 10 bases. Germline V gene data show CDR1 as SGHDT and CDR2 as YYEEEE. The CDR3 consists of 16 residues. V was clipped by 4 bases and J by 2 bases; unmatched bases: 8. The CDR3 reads CASSGQGDGSNTEAFF. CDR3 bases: TGTGCCAGCAGCGGACAGGGGGACGGAAGTAACACTGAAGCTTTCTTT. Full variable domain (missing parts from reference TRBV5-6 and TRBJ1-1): DAGVTQSPTHLIKTRGQQVTLRCSPKSGHDTVSWYQQALGQGPQFIFQYYEEEERQRGNFPDRFSGHQFPNYSSELNVNALLLGDSALYLCASSGQGDGSNTEAFFGQGTRLTVV.

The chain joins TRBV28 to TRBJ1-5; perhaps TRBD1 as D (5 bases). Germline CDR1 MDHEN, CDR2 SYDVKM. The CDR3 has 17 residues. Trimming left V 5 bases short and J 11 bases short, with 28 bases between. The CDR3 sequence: CASSPTGRQALRGAQHF. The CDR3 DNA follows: TGTGCCAGCAGTCCCACTGGGAGGCAGGCCCTCCGGGGGGCCCAGCATTTT. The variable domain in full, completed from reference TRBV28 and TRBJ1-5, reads DVKVTQSSRYLVKRTGEKVFLECVQDMDHENMFWYRQDPGLGLRLIYFSYDVKMKEKGDIPEGYSVSREKKERFSLILESASTNQTSMYLCASSPTGRQALRGAQHFGDGTRLSIL.